Presented here are 21 T cell receptor beta chains from one specimen sequenced in a study of Tregs in tolerant kidney transplant recipients (dated by TCRdb to between 2018 and 2021). According to the study, the label for this sample's time point signals: blood sample drawn before combined kidney and bone marrow transplant. For bulk CFSE mixed lymphocyte reactions, CFSE-labeled recipient PBMCs were cocultured for less than 7 days with irradiated donor PBMCs, after which the cells were stained for CD3/CD4/CD8 and FACS-sorted. These receptors have no known antigen. Library preparation used the immunoSEQ multiplex PCR assay. This is the immuneACCESS table as TCRdb keeps it, with only in-frame sequences that have V and J called. A part of the clones is gone; compared with another copy, unresolved V genes explain less than half, and the rest is unexplained. This sample lists about 15,000 clones; 53% were detected once. Of the sample, 2.5% to 4% is held by the ten largest clones.

The material was CD4+ T cells from blood cultured with allogeneic cells, obtained before the transplant. Every receptor here comes from a human patient who received a combined kidney and bone marrow transplant.

Points on this clone: One end of the junction does not line up with germline, which may come from a read error. The chain recombines TRBV5-1 with TRBJ2-5; D not certain. CDR1 is SGHRS, CDR2 YFSETQ, per germline. There are 16 residues in the CDR3. CDR3 amino acids: CASSLKIWRSQEAQYF. DNA of the CDR3: TGCGCCAGCAGCTTGAAGATATGGCGAAGCCAAGAGGCCCAGTACTTC.

The CDR3 reads CASSQPTGLTEAFF. In DNA form, the CDR3 reads TGCGCCAGCAGCCAACCGACAGGGCTGACTGAAGCTTTCTTT. The gene calls are TRBV4-1 and TRBJ1-1; TRBD1 matches at 7 bases. Germline V CDR1 and CDR2: MGHRA, YSYEKL. CDR3 length equals 14 residues. V was clipped by 2 bases and J by 5 bases; unmatched bases: 5.

The chain is built from TRBV7-6 and TRBJ1-3; D not resolved. The CDR3 has 16 residues. Trimming left V 1 base short and J 0 bases short, with 10 bases between. Germline values: CDR1 SGHVS, CDR2 FNYEAQ. In DNA, the CDR3 is TGTGCCAGCAGCTTAGTGCGGCAGCGCTCTGGAAACACCATATATTTT. It yields the protein CASSLVRQRSGNTIYF.

V and J are TRBV21-1 and TRBJ2-2; the table's D gene call, TRBD1, was not cross checked with the DNA. TRBV21-1 is reported as a pseudogene. The CDR3 runs 18 residues. CDR3 DNA: TGTGCCAGCAGCAGGAACCGGGACAGGGCTACTAACACCGGGGAGCTGTTTTTT. This codes for CASSRNRDRATNTGELFF.

This chain uses TRBV6-5 with TRBJ2-7, with 9 bases fitting TRBD2. V gave up 6 bases and J gave up 3 bases; unmatched junction bases: 9. The CDR3 has 15 amino acids. CDR1 and CDR2 (germline): MNHEY, SVGAGI. CDR3 in DNA: TGTGCCAGCAGGTCGAGCGGGAGGAGTAACTACGAGCAGTACTTC. This codes for CASRSSGRSNYEQYF.

This clone came up a few times. CDR3 sequence: CASSPSGEVTNYGYTF. CDR3 sequence (DNA): TGTGCCAGCTCACCATCGGGGGAGGTAACTAACTATGGCTACACCTTC. The chain couples TRBV18 to TRBJ1-2; D possibly corresponds to TRBD1 (5 bases). Deletions cut 2 bases from V and 0 bases from J, with 13 bases between. The germline V gene encodes CDR1 KGHSH and CDR2 LQKENI. The length of the CDR3 is 16 residues.

The chain is built from TRBV19 and TRBJ2-2; maybe TRBD1 (6 bases). The CDR3 covers 16 residues. The V gene lost 3 bases and the J gene lost 5 bases, with 16 bases spanning the gap. Germline CDR1 is LNHDA and CDR2 is SQIVND (reference sequence). The CDR3 DNA follows: TGTGCCAGTAGTATCCACCAGGGGTGGCGGACCGGGGAGCTGTTTTTT. Translation: CASSIHQGWRTGELFF.

The chain joins TRBV10-3 to TRBJ2-3, with 9 bases lining up with TRBD2. V lost 4 bases to trimming and J lost 1 base; unmatched junction nucleotides: 6. CDR1 ENHRY and CDR2 SYGVKD come from the germline V gene. The length of the CDR3 is 16 residues. The CDR3 is CAISATLAGRTDTQYF. The CDR3 coding sequence is TGTGCCATCAGTGCAACTCTAGCGGGACGCACAGATACGCAGTATTTT.

This clone was observed a handful of times. The gene calls are TRBV7-2 and TRBJ1-6; TRBD1 matches at 8 bases. The germline CDR1 and CDR2 sequences are SGHTA and FQGNSA. The CDR3 totals 15 residues. The V segment lost 4 bases and the J segment 5 bases; nucleotides outside the gene matches: 4. The CDR3: CASSYGQGHNSPLHF. The CDR3 DNA follows: TGTGCCAGCAGCTATGGACAGGGCCATAATTCACCCCTCCACTTT.

The chain employs TRBV29-1 and TRBJ2-2; 7 bases are shared with TRBD2. The V segment lost 4 bases and the J segment 0 bases; nucleotides outside the gene matches: 5. This CDR3 contains 15 residues. In germline, CDR1 is SQVTM, CDR2 ANQGSEA. CDR3: CSVVSGPANTGELFF. The CDR3 DNA is TGCAGCGTTGTTAGCGGGCCCGCGAACACCGGGGAGCTGTTTTTT.

The gene calls are TRBV11-2 and TRBJ2-1; TRBD2 might be the D (5 bases). Germline assignment: CDR1 SGHAT and CDR2 FQNNGV. The germline V and J ends were trimmed by 6 bases and 4 bases, with 13 bases remaining between them. The CDR3 length is 14 residues. CDR3 DNA sequence: TGTGCCAGCAGTGGGAGCTTGGTGTACAATGAGCAGTTCTTC. Its protein is CASSGSLVYNEQFF.

The V gene is TRBV4-2, the J gene TRBJ1-2; maybe TRBD1 (6 bases). Trimming removed 4 bases from V and 2 bases from J, with 8 bases in between. In germline, CDR1 is LGHNA, CDR2 YNFKEQ. CDR3 length equals 13 residues. CDR3 sequence reads: CASSPDRNYGYTF. The CDR3 DNA reads TGTGCCAGCAGCCCCGACAGGAACTATGGCTACACCTTC.

This chain connects TRBV6-6 to TRBJ2-7; 9 bases match TRBD1. Looked up from germline, CDR1 is MNHNY and CDR2 is SVGAGI (reference sequence). The CDR3 spans 14 residues. The J segment lost 4 bases and the V segment lost 6 bases, leaving 7 bases of the junction unmatched. The CDR3 DNA follows: TGTGCCAGCAGCCGGACAGGGGTAGGGTACGAGCAGTACTTC. Protein: CASSRTGVGYEQYF.

This clone was picked up one time. V gene TRBV7-2 combines with J gene TRBJ2-1; D perhaps matches TRBD2 (5 bases). The length of the CDR3 is 14 residues. V shed 5 bases and J shed 4 bases, with 12 bases lying between them. Looked up from germline, CDR1 is SGHTA and CDR2 is FQGNSA. CDR3 sequence (DNA): TGTGCCAGCAGCCGCGGACTGGCATACAATGAGCAGTTCTTC. Protein: CASSRGLAYNEQFF.

The chain links TRBV5-4 to TRBJ2-1; TRBD1 aligns across 7 bases. Losses at the gene ends were 6 bases for V and 0 bases for J; bases not matched to a gene: 9. CDR1 is SGHNT, CDR2 YYREEE, per germline (reference sequence). This CDR3 region has 16 residues. In DNA form, the CDR3 reads TGTGCCAGCACCCTACGCGGACAGGTCTCCTACAATGAGCAGTTCTTC. Translated, it gives CASTLRGQVSYNEQFF.

The chain recombines TRBV7-2 with TRBJ2-7; TRBD1 agrees at 7 bases. The CDR3 has 14 amino acids. Germline CDR1 reads SGHTA; CDR2 reads FQGNSA. V dropped 3 bases and J dropped 1; count of bases not matched to a gene: 3. The CDR3 is CASSFPGGSYEQYF. DNA for the CDR3: TGTGCCAGCAGCTTCCCAGGGGGATCCTACGAGCAGTACTTC.

This rearrangement joins TRBV7-2 to TRBJ2-3, with TRBD1 matching over 7 bases. The V and J ends lost 5 bases and 0 bases, in that order; junction bases with no gene match: 5. The CDR3 loop spans 15 amino acids. Germline V lookup: CDR1 SGHTA, CDR2 FQGNSA. This CDR3 is CASSGTARSTDTQYF. DNA of the CDR3: TGTGCCAGCAGCGGGACAGCCCGGAGCACAGATACGCAGTATTTT.

This chain connects TRBV7-2 to TRBJ2-3; perhaps TRBD2 as D (7 bases). The V end was cut by 2 bases, the J end by 2 bases, with 11 bases between. CDR1 is SGHTA and CDR2 is FQGNSA in the germline V gene. The CDR3 has 15 residues. The CDR3: CASSLLGGATDTQYF. Written as DNA, the CDR3 is TGTGCCAGCAGCTTACTAGGGGGGGCCACAGATACGCAGTATTTT.

This clone was counted a few times. The chain recombines TRBV29-1 with TRBJ2-1, with a possible D match to TRBD1 (6 bases). This CDR3 has 12 residues. Germline CDR1 is SQVTM and CDR2 is ANQGSEA. Deletions cut 3 bases from V and 8 bases from J, with 11 bases between. CDR3 DNA: TGCAGCGTTGATCTTGGGACACATGAGCAGTTCTTC. It yields the protein CSVDLGTHEQFF.

This sequence joins TRBV7-2 and TRBJ1-2, with 10 nucleotides matching TRBD1. The germline V gene encodes CDR1 SGHTA and CDR2 FQGNSA. V dropped 1 base and J dropped 0; count of bases not matched to a gene: 5. CDR3 size: 17 residues. CDR3 in DNA: TGTGCCAGCAGCTTAGTCGGGACAGGGGTGACTAACTATGGCTACACCTTC. Translating it yields CASSLVGTGVTNYGYTF.

This clone was observed a single time. The J gene is TRBJ1-5, the V gene TRBV6-5, with a tentative D call TRBD1 (6 bases). Trimming removed 5 bases from V and 9 bases from J, with 17 bases in between. This CDR3 is 14 amino acids long. CDR1 is MNHEY and CDR2 is SVGAGI in the germline V gene. Written as DNA, the CDR3 is TGTGCCAGCAGTCCCCCGGGACACCTAACGCCCCAGCATTTT. It translates to CASSPPGHLTPQHF.